This TCR beta chain came from a study of shared clonotypes between healthy human individuals. Trimming removed 1 base from V and 5 bases from J; junction bases left unmatched: 7. Germline V gives CDR1 LNHNV, CDR2 YYDKDF (reference sequence). The CDR3 sequence is 15 residues long. This table comes from immunoSEQ multiplex PCR, and its TCRdb copy is limited to in-frame clones, with some not included. This repertoire shows roughly 1,100,000 clones, 65% to 75% found once; its top ten account for 1.5%. This clone has more than one count but fewer than ten. The sample taken for sequencing was memory CD4+ T cells sorted from blood. As to subset: CD45RA-negative fraction. The chain combines TRBV15 with TRBJ2-5, with 7 bases aligning to TRBD2. This TCR was recovered from a man younger than 35 in good health. CDR3 bases: TGTGCCACCAGCAGAGGGGGAGGGTTCGGGGAGACCCAGTACTTC. This gives the protein CATSRGGGFGETQYF.